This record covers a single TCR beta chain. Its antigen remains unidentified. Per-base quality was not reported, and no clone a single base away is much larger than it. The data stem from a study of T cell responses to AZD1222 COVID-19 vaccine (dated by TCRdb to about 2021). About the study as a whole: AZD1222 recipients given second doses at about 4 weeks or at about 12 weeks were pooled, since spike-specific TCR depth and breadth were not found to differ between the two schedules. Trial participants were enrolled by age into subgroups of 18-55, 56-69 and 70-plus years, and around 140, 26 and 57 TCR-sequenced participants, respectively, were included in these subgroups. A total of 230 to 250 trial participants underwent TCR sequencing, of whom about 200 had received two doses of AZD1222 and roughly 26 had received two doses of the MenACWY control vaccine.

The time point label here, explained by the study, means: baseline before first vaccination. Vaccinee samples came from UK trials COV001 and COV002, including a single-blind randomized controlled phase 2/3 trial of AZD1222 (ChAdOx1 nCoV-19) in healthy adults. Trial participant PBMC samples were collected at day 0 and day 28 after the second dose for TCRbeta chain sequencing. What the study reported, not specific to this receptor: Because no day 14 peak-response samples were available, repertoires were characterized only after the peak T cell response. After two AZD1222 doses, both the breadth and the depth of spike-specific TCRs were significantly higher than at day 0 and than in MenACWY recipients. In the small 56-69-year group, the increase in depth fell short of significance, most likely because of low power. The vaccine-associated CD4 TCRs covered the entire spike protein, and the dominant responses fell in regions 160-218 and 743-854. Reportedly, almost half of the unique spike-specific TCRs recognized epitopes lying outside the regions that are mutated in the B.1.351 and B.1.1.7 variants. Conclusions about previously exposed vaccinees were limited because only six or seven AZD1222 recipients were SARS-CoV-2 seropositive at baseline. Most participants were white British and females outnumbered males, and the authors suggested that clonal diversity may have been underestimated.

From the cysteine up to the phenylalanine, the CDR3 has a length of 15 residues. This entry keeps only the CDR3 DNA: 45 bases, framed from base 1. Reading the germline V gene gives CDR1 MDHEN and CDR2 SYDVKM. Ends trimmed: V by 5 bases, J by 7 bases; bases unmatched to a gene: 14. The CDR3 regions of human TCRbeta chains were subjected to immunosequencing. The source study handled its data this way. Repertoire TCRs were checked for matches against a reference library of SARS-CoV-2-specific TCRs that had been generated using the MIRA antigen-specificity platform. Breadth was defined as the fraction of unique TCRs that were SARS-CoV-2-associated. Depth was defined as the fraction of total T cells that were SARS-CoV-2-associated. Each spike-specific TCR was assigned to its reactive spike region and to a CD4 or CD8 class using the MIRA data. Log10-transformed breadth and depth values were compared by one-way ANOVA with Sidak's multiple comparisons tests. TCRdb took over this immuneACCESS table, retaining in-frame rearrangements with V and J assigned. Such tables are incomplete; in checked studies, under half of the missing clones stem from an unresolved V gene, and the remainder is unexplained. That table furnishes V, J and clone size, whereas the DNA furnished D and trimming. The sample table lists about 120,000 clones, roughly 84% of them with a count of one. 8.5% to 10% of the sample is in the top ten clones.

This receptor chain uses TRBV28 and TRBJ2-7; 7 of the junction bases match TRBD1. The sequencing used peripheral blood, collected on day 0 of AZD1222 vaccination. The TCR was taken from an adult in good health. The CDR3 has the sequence CASSGTWTGAREQYF. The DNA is TGTGCCAGCAGTGGGACCTGGACAGGCGCGCGGGAGCAGTACTTC.